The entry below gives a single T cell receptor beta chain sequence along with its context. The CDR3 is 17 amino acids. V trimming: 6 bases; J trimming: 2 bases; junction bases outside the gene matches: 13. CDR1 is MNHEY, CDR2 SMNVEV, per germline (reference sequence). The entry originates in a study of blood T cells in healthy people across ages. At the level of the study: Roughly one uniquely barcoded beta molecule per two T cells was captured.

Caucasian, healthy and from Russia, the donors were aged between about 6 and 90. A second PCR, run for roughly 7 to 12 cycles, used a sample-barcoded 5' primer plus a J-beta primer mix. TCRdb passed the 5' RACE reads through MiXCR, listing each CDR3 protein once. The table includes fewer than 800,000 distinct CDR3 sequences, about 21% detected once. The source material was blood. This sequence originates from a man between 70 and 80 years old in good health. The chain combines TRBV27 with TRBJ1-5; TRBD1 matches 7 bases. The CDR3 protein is CASRGGRQTGGNQPQHF. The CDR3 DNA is TGTGCCAGCAGAGGGGGCCGACAGACGGGGGGCAATCAGCCCCAGCATTTT.